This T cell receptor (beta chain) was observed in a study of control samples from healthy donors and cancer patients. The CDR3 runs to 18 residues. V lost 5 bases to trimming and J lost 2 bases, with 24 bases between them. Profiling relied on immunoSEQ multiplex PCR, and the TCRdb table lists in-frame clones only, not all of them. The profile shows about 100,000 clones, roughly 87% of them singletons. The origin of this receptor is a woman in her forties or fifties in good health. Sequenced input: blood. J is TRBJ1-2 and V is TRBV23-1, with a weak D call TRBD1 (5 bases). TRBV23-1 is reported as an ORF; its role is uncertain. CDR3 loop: CASSNSTTRGVGNYGYTF. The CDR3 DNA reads TGCGCCAGCAGTAATTCGACGACCCGGGGGGTGGGGAACTATGGCTACACCTTC.